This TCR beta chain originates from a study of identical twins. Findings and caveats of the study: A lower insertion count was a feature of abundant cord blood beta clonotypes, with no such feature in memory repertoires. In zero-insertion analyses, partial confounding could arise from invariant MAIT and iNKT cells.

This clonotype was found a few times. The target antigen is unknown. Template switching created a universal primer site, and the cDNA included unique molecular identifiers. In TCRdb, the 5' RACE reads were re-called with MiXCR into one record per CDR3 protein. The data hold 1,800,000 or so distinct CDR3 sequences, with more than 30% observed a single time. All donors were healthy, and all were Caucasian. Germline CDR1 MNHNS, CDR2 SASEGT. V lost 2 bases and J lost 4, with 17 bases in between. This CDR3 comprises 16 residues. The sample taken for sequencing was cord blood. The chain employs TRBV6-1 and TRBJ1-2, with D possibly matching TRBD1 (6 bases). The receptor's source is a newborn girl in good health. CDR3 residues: CASSETTRTVVYGYTF. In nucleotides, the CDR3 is TGTGCCAGCAGTGAAACGACGAGGACAGTTGTCTATGGCTACACCTTC.